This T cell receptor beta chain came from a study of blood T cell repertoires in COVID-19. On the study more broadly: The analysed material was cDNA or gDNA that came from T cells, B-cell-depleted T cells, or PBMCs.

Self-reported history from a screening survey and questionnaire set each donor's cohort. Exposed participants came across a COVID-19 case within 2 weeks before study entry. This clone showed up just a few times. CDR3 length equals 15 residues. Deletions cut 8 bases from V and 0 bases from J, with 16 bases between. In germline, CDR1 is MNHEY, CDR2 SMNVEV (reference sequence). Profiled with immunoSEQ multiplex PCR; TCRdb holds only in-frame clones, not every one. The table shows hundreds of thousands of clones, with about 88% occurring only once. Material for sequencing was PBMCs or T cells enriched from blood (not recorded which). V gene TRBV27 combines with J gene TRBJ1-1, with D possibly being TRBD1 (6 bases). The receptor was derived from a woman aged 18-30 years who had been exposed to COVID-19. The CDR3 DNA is TGTGCCAGCCGGAGAGCCGGGACACTGAACACTGAAGCTTTCTTT. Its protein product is CASRRAGTLNTEAFF.